Each of the 14 T cell receptor beta chains below was sequenced from the same sample in a study of CXCR3-negative and CXCR3-positive naive CD8 T cells. Points from the study as a whole: CXCR3-positive naive cells carried more hydrophobic TRB CDR3s than CXCR3-negative naive cells did.

For these receptors, no antigen is known. The TRB libraries of cDNA were built by UMI-labeled 5' RACE. TCRdb re-called the 5' RACE reads; one entry per CDR3 protein, DNA not given. There are around 95,000 distinct CDR3 sequences in the sample, with 0.95% to 1.4% held by the top ten. Source material: naive CXCR3+ CD8+ T cells from blood. Subset of the sample: CD45RO-CCR7+CD27+CD95- naive CD8+ T cells expressing CXCR3 (TNR3+). The origin of the receptors is a human donor in good health. Some clones in this sample may be carry-over from other donors' samples.

The rearrangement joins TRBV12-3 or TRBV12-4 to TRBJ1-5. This CDR3 is built from 15 residues. CDR3 loop: CASSPGRGANQPQHF.

V gene TRBV29-1 combines with J gene TRBJ2-5; TCRdb's assignment of TRBD1 cannot be checked, as there is no DNA. Germline-derived CDR1 and CDR2 are SQVTM and ANQGSEA. CDR3 size: 13 residues. This CDR3 is CSVDWDITETQYF. The variable domain in full, with the rest retrieved from reference TRBV29-1 and TRBJ2-5, is SAVISQKPSRDICQRGTSLTIQCQVDSQVTMMFWYRQQPGQSLTLIATANQGSEATYESGFVIDKFPISRPNLTFSTLTVSNMSPEDSSIYLCSVDWDITETQYFGPGTRLLVL.

The genes are TRBV29-1 and TRBJ1-4; TCRdb names TRBD1, which stays unverified in the absence of DNA. CDR3 length: 16 residues. Looked up from germline, CDR1 is SQVTM and CDR2 is ANQGSEA. CDR3 sequence: CSVEDPAGTVFEKLFF. Looking up the rest from reference TRBV29-1 and TRBJ1-4 gives the full variable domain: SAVISQKPSRDICQRGTSLTIQCQVDSQVTMMFWYRQQPGQSLTLIATANQGSEATYESGFVIDKFPISRPNLTFSTLTVSNMSPEDSSIYLCSVEDPAGTVFEKLFFGSGTQLSVL.

The chain carries TRBV7-6 and TRBJ2-1; there is no DNA to check the TCRdb D call of TRBD2. The CDR3 sequence is 16 residues long. Germline CDR1 SGHVS, CDR2 FNYEAQ. The chain's CDR3 is CASSLGGRGKYNEQFF.

This chain joins TRBV5-5 and TRBJ2-5; the D gene TCRdb calls, TRBD2, cannot be checked with no DNA. CDR1 and CDR2 from the germline V gene are SGHKS and YYEKEE (reference sequence). The CDR3 sequence is 14 residues long. CDR3 sequence reads: CASSYSDLQETQYF.

The chain couples TRBV7-2 to TRBJ2-3; TCRdb's D call, TRBD1, is unchecked because there is no DNA. CDR3 size: 15 residues. CDR1 and CDR2 (germline): SGHTA, FQGNSA. Here the CDR3 reads CASRRDSPSTDTHYF.

This rearrangement joins TRBV7-9 to TRBJ2-7; TCRdb picks TRBD1, but there is no DNA to check that call. The CDR3 totals 13 residues. Germline values: CDR1 SEHNR, CDR2 FQNEAQ (reference sequence). CDR3: CASSPGRPYEQYF.

V usage is TRBV6-2 or TRBV6-3 and J usage is TRBJ2-5. This CDR3 region has 12 residues. In germline, CDR1 is MNHEY, CDR2 SVGEGT. CDR3 in amino acids: CASSPTVETQYF.

The rearrangement links TRBV12-3 or TRBV12-4 to TRBJ2-2. The CDR3 totals 15 residues. The chain's CDR3 is CASSLVWTQTGELFF.

The rearrangement joins TRBV6-5 to TRBJ2-1; TCRdb outputs TRBD1, but without DNA this stays unchecked. The V gene's germline CDR1 is MNHEY and CDR2 SVGAGI. The CDR3 has 15 amino acids. CDR3 region: CASSQLRGDYNEQFF.

The V call is TRBV27, the J call TRBJ2-1; TCRdb indicates TRBD1, and absent DNA this call remains unverified. Germline CDR1 and CDR2: MNHEY and SMNVEV (reference sequence). The CDR3 covers 20 residues. CDR3 loop: CASSSLNGTGVSIPYNEQFF.

This CDR3 is CSVPTSGRADEQFF. The V call is TRBV20-1, the J call TRBJ2-1; TCRdb's D gene call, TRBD2, goes unchecked for lack of DNA. Germline-derived CDR1 and CDR2 are DFQATT and SNEGSKA (reference sequence). The CDR3 extends over 14 amino acids.

The V gene is TRBV15, the J gene TRBJ2-1. CDR3 length equals 16 residues. Germline CDR1 reads LNHNV; CDR2 reads YYDKDF (reference sequence). CDR3 sequence: CATSREGIRSYNEQFF.

The chain combines TRBV20-1 with TRBJ2-3; TCRdb designates TRBD1, a call that cannot be tested without DNA. Germline-derived CDR1 and CDR2 are DFQATT and SNEGSKA (reference sequence). The CDR3 consists of 14 residues. Here the CDR3 reads CSVKQGVSTDTQYF.